This T cell receptor (beta chain) was found in a study of human T cells and chemical hapten exposure. Time point here: pre-sensitization, week 0. Described treatment: therapeutic diphenylcyclopropenone sensitization with weekly scalp DPC. Each patch test followed a blood draw. Individual cDNA molecules in this library carried unique molecular identifiers. TCRdb passed the RACE reads through MiXCR, listing each CDR3 protein once. The repertoire includes about 90,000 distinct CDR3 sequences, over 6.5% of them detected once, and just over 2.5% sits in the top ten. This TCR was recovered from a man aged 35 to 55 with alopecia areata. Some clones in this sample may be carry-over from other donors' samples. The sequencing here drew on whole blood, taken in connection with sensitization to the hapten diphenylcyclopropenone (DPC).

CDR3: CASSLRRGNQETQYF. In nucleotides, the CDR3 is TGTGCCAGCAGCTTACGGAGAGGAAACCAAGAGACCCAGTACTTC. J is TRBJ2-5 and V is TRBV7-2, with D unresolved. The V gene's germline CDR1 is SGHTA and CDR2 FQGNSA. The CDR3 runs 15 residues. Trimming removed 2 bases at V and 0 bases at J, with 10 bases between.